Here is one T cell receptor beta chain with its context. This specimen comes from a study of beta chain features in type 1 diabetes. Expressed TCRB transcripts were sequenced, since all the RNA that had been isolated was reverse transcribed. Sequencing was performed with immunoSEQ multiplex PCR; in TCRdb, only in-frame clones are kept and a portion is missing. The sample yields around 340,000 clones, 6.5% to 10% seen once. The CDR3 length is 14 residues. The germline gives CDR1 KGHSH, CDR2 LQKENI. Trimming took off 2 bases at V and 4 bases at J, with 9 bases between the two ends. V usage is TRBV18 and J usage is TRBJ1-3; no definite D call. This TCR was recovered from a young woman in good health. Sequencing was carried out using central memory CD4+ T cells from blood. CDR3 amino acids: CASSPGREGNTIYF. The CDR3 DNA is TGTGCCAGCTCACCAGGGAGGGAAGGAAACACCATATATTTT. Using reference TRBV18 and TRBJ1-3 for the parts outside the CDR3, the full variable domain is NAGVMQNPRHLVRRRGQEARLRCSPMKGHSHVYWYRQLPEEGLKFMVYLQKENIIDESGMPKERFSAEFPKEGPSILRIQQVVRGDSAAYFCASSPGREGNTIYFGEGSWLTVV.